This T cell receptor beta chain is drawn from a study of blood T cell repertoires in COVID-19 (TCRdb year 2020). About the full investigation: Collaborator samples came from the United States, Italy and Spain and covered acute and convalescent phases of COVID-19. The material from the prospective study consisted of cDNA or gDNA derived from T cells, B-cell-depleted T cells, or PBMCs. The dataset comprised deeply sampled blood TCRbeta repertoires from subjects exposed to, actively infected with, or recovered from COVID-19. The repertoires were released in a freely available public database intended as a resource for research on the immune response to SARS-CoV-2. The samples were drawn from the first 160 participants of the ongoing ImmuneRACE study and from some 1,300 subjects provided by 6 global collaborators. Nearly every sample came with metadata listing a de-identified subject ID, COVID-19 status, age in years and sex. Where available, HLA class I and class II types were taken from metadata supplied by the sample provider and were not determined by assay-based typing.

Details on this clone: The target of this receptor is not known. No much larger clonotype is one base removed from it; base qualities were not supplied.

V is trimmed back by 6 bases and J by 6 bases, and the junction contains 8 bases that no gene match accounts for. According to the germline V gene (reference sequence), CDR1 reads MNHEY and CDR2 reads SMNVEV. Including the terminal cysteine and phenylalanine, the CDR3 comprises 15 residues. CDR3 DNA only is kept here, 45 bases in frame from base 1. TCRbeta CDR3 regions were amplified from genomic DNA using the immunoSEQ Assay, a bias-controlled multiplex PCR. In the source study's methods: The number of nucleated cells in each sample was estimated by amplification of reference gene primers within the assay. To quantify the absolute abundance of each unique TCRbeta CDR3 rearrangement, sequence reads were collapsed and filtered. For each sample, productive Simpson clonality was calculated as the square root of Simpson's diversity index over productive rearrangements. Drawn from immuneACCESS, this table holds only the in-frame rearrangements with V and J called that TCRdb kept. Clones are partly lost; checked studies trace under half to an unresolved V gene and leave the rest unexplained. D and trimming were read from the DNA, whereas the V and J calls and clone size are those reported in that table. The sample yields a few hundred thousand clones; just under 90% were counted once. The ten largest clonotypes hold approximately 12% of the sample.

The study at large found these results: The quantity of clinical and demographic metadata differed by source and by participant and was supplied without curation.

One collaborating source in Seattle enrolled patients while the patients were actively infected and followed the patients over time throughout the course of disease. Whole blood was collected in K2EDTA tubes by collaborating institutions according to the institutions' own protocols. Collaborator samples were shipped for TCRbeta analysis as frozen whole blood, isolated PBMCs, or DNA extracted from either sample type. The clonotype was recovered from a woman in her 30s with COVID-19, enrolled during active disease. Sequenced input: peripheral blood. The chain joins TRBV27 to TRBJ1-5; 10 nucleotides in the junction match TRBD1. The sequenced DNA: TGTGCCAGCAGGGAACGGACAGGGGGACGTCAGCCCCAGCATTTT. It codes for CASRERTGGRQPQHF.